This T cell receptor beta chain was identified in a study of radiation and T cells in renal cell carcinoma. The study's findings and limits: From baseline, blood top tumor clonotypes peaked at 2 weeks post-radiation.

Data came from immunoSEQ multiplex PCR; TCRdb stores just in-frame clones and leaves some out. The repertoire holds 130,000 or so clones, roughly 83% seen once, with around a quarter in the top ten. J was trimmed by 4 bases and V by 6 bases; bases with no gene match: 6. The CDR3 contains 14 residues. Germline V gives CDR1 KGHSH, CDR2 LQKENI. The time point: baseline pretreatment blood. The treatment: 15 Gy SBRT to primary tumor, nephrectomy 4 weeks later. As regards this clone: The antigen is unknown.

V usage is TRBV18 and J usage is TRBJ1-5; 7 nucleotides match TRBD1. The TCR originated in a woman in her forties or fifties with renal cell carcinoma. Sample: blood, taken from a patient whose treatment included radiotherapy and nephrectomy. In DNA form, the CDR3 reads TGTGCCAGCTCCGAGGGACAGCCAAATCAGCCCCAGCATTTT. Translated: CASSEGQPNQPQHF.